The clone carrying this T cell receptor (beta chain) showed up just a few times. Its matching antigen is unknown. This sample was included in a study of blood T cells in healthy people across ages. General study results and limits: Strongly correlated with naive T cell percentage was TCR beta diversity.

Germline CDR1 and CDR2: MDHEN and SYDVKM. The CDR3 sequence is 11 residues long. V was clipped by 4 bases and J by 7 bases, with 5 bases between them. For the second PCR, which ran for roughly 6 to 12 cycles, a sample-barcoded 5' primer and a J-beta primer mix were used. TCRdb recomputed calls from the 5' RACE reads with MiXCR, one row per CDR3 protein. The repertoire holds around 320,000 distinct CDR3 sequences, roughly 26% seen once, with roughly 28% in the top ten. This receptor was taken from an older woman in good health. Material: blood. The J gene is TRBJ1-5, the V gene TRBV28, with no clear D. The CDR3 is CASSSGQPQHF. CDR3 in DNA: TGTGCCAGCAGTTCGGGACAGCCCCAGCATTTT.